The 3 T cell receptor beta chains given below trace back to one sample, sequenced in a study of regulatory T cells in long-lasting Graves disease. Specified time point: newly diagnosed GD, antithyroid drugs for less than 3 months. Following extraction of RNA from PBMCs, that RNA was used to make the TCR library. With iRepertoire HTBI primers and Arm-PCR of CDR3 regions, TCR beta libraries were built. TCRdb used MiXCR to reprocess the multiplex PCR reads, holding one entry per CDR3 protein. The sample has around 450,000 distinct CDR3 sequences, 15% to 20% seen once. This sample also appeared in a second study, on T cells in Graves' hyperthyroidism and ophthalmopathy.

The source material was peripheral blood mononuclear cells (PBMCs), sampled at new diagnosis, from a patient treated with antithyroid drugs. These receptors originate from a man aged 40-55 years with Graves disease.

This clonotype was observed a handful of times. V and J are TRBV12-3 or TRBV12-4 and TRBJ1-1, with D possibly matching TRBD1 (6 bases). The CDR3 runs to 12 residues. V lost 5 bases and J lost 10, with 14 bases in between. The CDR3 protein is CASSPDSRRAFF. CDR3 nucleotides: TGTGCCAGCAGTCCGGACAGTCGCCGAGCTTTCTTT.

This chain connects TRBV18 to TRBJ1-3; TRBD1 might be the D (6 bases). The ends were cut back, 3 bases at V and 0 bases at J, with 12 bases in the middle. The CDR3 is 16 residues long. Germline V gene lookup returns CDR1 KGHSH and CDR2 LQKENI. For the CDR3, the DNA is TGTGCCAGCTCACCTTCAGGGGTTAGCTCTGGAAACACCATATATTTT. Encoded protein: CASSPSGVSSGNTIYF. The full variable domain, in which reference TRBV18 and TRBJ1-3 provide the parts outside the CDR3, is NAGVMQNPRHLVRRRGQEARLRCSPMKGHSHVYWYRQLPEEGLKFMVYLQKENIIDESGMPKERFSAEFPKEGPSILRIQQVVRGDSAAYFCASSPSGVSSGNTIYFGEGSWLTVV.

This clonotype was seen at least ten times. This chain links TRBV11-2 with TRBJ2-3; the D gene is possibly TRBD2 (6 bases). The CDR3 sequence is 15 residues long. V lost 5 bases and J 3 bases, leaving 15 bases between the germline ends. The germline CDR1 and CDR2 sequences are SGHAT and FQNNGV. The CDR3 DNA is TGTGCCAGCAGCCCTGACCCCCGGGGGACAGATACGCAGTATTTT. Protein product: CASSPDPRGTDTQYF.